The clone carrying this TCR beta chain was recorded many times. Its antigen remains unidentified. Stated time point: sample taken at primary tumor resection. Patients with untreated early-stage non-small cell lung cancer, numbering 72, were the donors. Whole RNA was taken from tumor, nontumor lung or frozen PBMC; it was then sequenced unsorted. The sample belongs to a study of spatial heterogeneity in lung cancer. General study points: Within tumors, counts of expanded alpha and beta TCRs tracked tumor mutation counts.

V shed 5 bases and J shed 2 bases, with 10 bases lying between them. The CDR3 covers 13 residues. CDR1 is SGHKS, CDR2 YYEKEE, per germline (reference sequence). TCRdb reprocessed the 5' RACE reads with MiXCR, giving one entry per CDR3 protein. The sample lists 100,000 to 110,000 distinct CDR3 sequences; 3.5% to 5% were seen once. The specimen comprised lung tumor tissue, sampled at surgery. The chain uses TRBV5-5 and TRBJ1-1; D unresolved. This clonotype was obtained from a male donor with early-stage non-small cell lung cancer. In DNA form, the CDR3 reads TGTGCCAGCAGTTCCCCGGTAAACACTGAAGCTTTCTTT. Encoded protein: CASSSPVNTEAFF.